These 17 T cell receptor beta chains share one sample of origin, sequenced in a study of regulatory T cells in long-lasting Graves disease. According to the study, TCR beta libraries were built with iRepertoire HTBI primers and CDR3-region Arm-PCR. In TCRdb, the multiplex PCR reads were re-called with MiXCR into one record per CDR3 protein. The sample consists of roughly 560,000 distinct CDR3 sequences, roughly 16% of them appearing once. Time point: newly diagnosed GD, antithyroid drugs for less than 3 months. PBMC-extracted RNA yielded the TCR library. A further study also used this sample, focusing on T cells in Graves' hyperthyroidism and ophthalmopathy.

The material sequenced was peripheral blood mononuclear cells (PBMCs), taken at new diagnosis, from a patient treated with antithyroid drugs. Source of these receptors: a woman aged 40-65 years with Graves disease.

This clonotype occurred many times. The chain recombines TRBV29-1 with TRBJ1-1, with D uncertain. The length of the CDR3 is 12 residues. CDR1 SQVTM and CDR2 ANQGSEA come from the germline V gene. The V gene lost 7 bases and the J gene lost 1 base, with 10 bases spanning the gap. The CDR3 loop is CSAVPWNTEAFF. CDR3 nucleotides: TGCAGCGCCGTACCATGGAACACTGAAGCTTTCTTT.

In its sample, this clonotype was seen many times. The V call is TRBV7-6, the J call TRBJ1-2; D uncertain. The CDR3 consists of 13 residues. Germline loops: CDR1 SGHVS, CDR2 FNYEAQ. The ends were cut back, 1 base at V and 7 bases at J, with 10 bases in the middle. This chain's CDR3 is CASSLVMDSGYTF. The CDR3 nucleotides are TGTGCCAGCAGCTTAGTGATGGACTCTGGCTACACCTTC.

Ten or more counts support this clonotype. The rearrangement links TRBV27 to TRBJ2-1, with 10 positions matching TRBD1. This CDR3 has 16 amino acids. The V and J ends lost 5 bases and 5 bases, in that order; junction bases with no gene match: 9. Germline assignment: CDR1 MNHEY and CDR2 SMNVEV (reference sequence). The CDR3 DNA follows: TGTGCCAGCAGTCTGGACAGGGGGTTTGAAGACAATGAGCAGTTCTTC. Translated, it gives CASSLDRGFEDNEQFF.

This clonotype was detected many times. V usage is TRBV3-1 and J usage is TRBJ1-1; D is undetermined. This CDR3 is built from 15 residues. CDR1 is LGHDT, CDR2 YNNKEL, per germline (reference sequence). Trimming cost V 4 bases and J 3 bases, with 15 bases left between them. This chain's CDR3 is CASSPSFGRDTEAFF. CDR3 coding DNA: TGTGCCAGCAGCCCCTCCTTCGGGCGAGACACTGAAGCTTTCTTT.

Ten or more counts support this clonotype. The chain employs TRBV5-1 and TRBJ2-7; D is perhaps TRBD1 (6 bases). This CDR3 spans 15 amino acids. The germline CDR1 and CDR2 sequences are SGHRS and YFSETQ. Trimming took 0 bases from V and 3 from J, leaving 13 bases between them. CDR3 nucleotides: TGCGCCAGCAGCTTGGTTGGGGGCGCTCTCTACGAGCAGTACTTC. It specifies CASSLVGGALYEQYF.

This clonotype was counted at least ten times. The junction does not match germline at one end; this may be a read error. The chain has TRBV6-5 and TRBJ1-5; 8 bases are shared with TRBD1. The CDR3 is 16 amino acids. CDR1 and CDR2 (germline): MNHEY, SVGAGI. CDR3 nucleotide sequence: TGTGCCAGCAATTACGGGCCAGGGGGCTACAATCAGCCCCAGCATTTT. This sequence encodes CASNYGPGGYNQPQHF.

This clonotype was found many times. DNA of the CDR3: TGTGCTAGTGGTTCAACCTTGAACACTGAAGCTTTCTTT. As protein: CASGSTLNTEAFF. The rearrangement links TRBV12-5 to TRBJ1-1, with no clear D. Germline assignment: CDR1 LGHNT and CDR2 FRNRAP. V lost 4 bases and J 0 bases, leaving 6 bases between the germline ends. This CDR3 is built from 13 residues. The complete variable domain, with remaining parts taken from reference TRBV12-5 and TRBJ1-1, reads DARVTQTPRHKVTEMGQEVTMRCQPILGHNTVFWYRQTMMQGLELLAYFRNRAPLDDSGMPKDRFSAEMPDATLATLKIQPSEPRDSAVYFCASGSTLNTEAFFGQGTRLTVV.

This clonotype was seen ten or more times. This rearrangement joins TRBV27 to TRBJ1-2; D gene unclear. The CDR3 consists of 13 residues. V was cut by 2 bases and J by 4 bases, with 8 bases left in between. CDR1 and CDR2 from the germline V gene are MNHEY and SMNVEV (reference sequence). The chain's CDR3 is CASSLNNPYGYTF. DNA of the CDR3: TGTGCCAGCAGTTTAAATAACCCCTATGGCTACACCTTC.

At least ten counts were recorded for this clonotype. The chain couples TRBV7-2 to TRBJ2-7; the match to TRBD1 covers 8 bases. The CDR3 contains 14 residues. Looked up from germline, CDR1 is SGHTA and CDR2 is FQGNSA. The ends lost 6 bases at V and 3 bases at J; junction bases unmatched: 7. The CDR3 sequence is CASSWTGNGYEQYF. Written as DNA, the CDR3 is TGTGCCAGCAGTTGGACAGGGAACGGCTACGAGCAGTACTTC.

This clonotype was seen ten or more times. Written as DNA, the CDR3 is TGTGCCAGCAGCCAAGAGATTAGACCCTCCACTGAAGCTTTCTTT. Translation gives CASSQEIRPSTEAFF. The J gene is TRBJ1-1, the V gene TRBV3-1, with D unclear. Germline CDR1 is LGHDT and CDR2 is YNNKEL (reference sequence). V lost 0 bases and J 4 bases, leaving 12 bases between the germline ends. The CDR3 covers 15 residues.

As regards this clonotype: A far more abundant clone sits one base away, making this likely a read error. The CDR3 reads CASSVREGPGETQYF. CDR3 in DNA: TGTGCCAGCAGTGTTCGGGAGGGGCCAGGAGAGACCCAGTACTTC. V and J are TRBV24-1 and TRBJ2-5; TRBD2 matches 8 bases. This CDR3 contains 15 residues. Germline V lookup: CDR1 KGHDR, CDR2 SFDVKD.

This clonotype occurred many times. The V and J genes are TRBV7-2 and TRBJ2-5; 11 bases agree with TRBD2. CDR3 length: 16 amino acids. CDR1 SGHTA and CDR2 FQGNSA come from the germline V gene. The V and J ends lost 5 bases and 1 base, in that order; junction bases with no gene match: 6. CDR3 nucleotides: TGTGCCAGCAGCACCAATCTAGCGGGGGGCCAAGAGACCCAGTACTTC. This encodes CASSTNLAGGQETQYF. The complete variable domain, with remaining parts taken from reference TRBV7-2 and TRBJ2-5, reads GAGVSQSPSNKVTEKGKDVELRCDPISGHTALYWYRQSLGQGLEFLIYFQGNSAPDKSGLPSDRFSAERTGGSVSTLTIQRTQQEDSAVYLCASSTNLAGGQETQYFGPGTRLLVL.

This clonotype was counted between two and nine times. The chain recombines TRBV6-1 with TRBJ2-4; D assignment may be TRBD1 or TRBD2 (5 bases each). This CDR3 has 16 amino acids. Trimming cost V 5 bases and J 0 bases, with 14 bases left between them. CDR1 MNHNS and CDR2 SASEGT come from the germline V gene. The CDR3 bases are TGTGCCAGCAGTACCCGAGGGGAATCAGCCAAAAACATTCAGTACTTC. Translating it yields CASSTRGESAKNIQYF.

This clonotype occurred a few times. This sequence joins TRBV7-9 and TRBJ1-2, with 7 bases matching TRBD1. This CDR3 spans 14 amino acids. Trimming took 5 bases from V and 7 from J; bases not matched to a gene: 10. Germline CDR1 and CDR2: SEHNR and FQNEAQ (reference sequence). The CDR3 spells CASSPIEGARGYTF. The DNA for the CDR3 is TGTGCCAGCAGCCCGATAGAGGGGGCGCGTGGCTACACCTTC.

This clonotype appeared many times. V is TRBV28 and J is TRBJ2-3; D is unclear. CDR1 and CDR2 (germline): MDHEN, SYDVKM. The CDR3 is 14 amino acids. V lost 3 bases, J lost 4 bases, and 11 bases lay in between. The DNA of the CDR3 is TGTGCCAGCAGTTTCCCCGGCCAGGCAGATACGCAGTATTTT. Translated, it gives CASSFPGQADTQYF.

This clonotype came up a few times. The chain employs TRBV19 and TRBJ1-1; D possibly corresponds to TRBD1 (5 bases). This CDR3 contains 15 residues. Per germline, CDR1 LNHDA and CDR2 SQIVND (reference sequence). V dropped 2 bases and J dropped 2 bases, with 12 bases sitting between them. The CDR3 bases are TGTGCCAGTAGTATACCCGGGGCGAGAAACACTGAAGCTTTCTTT. Translated: CASSIPGARNTEAFF.

V is TRBV7-6 and J is TRBJ2-7; D not resolved. The V gene lost 3 bases and the J gene lost 5 bases, with 14 bases spanning the gap. Germline loops: CDR1 SGHVS, CDR2 FNYEAQ. The CDR3 has 14 residues. As DNA, the CDR3 is TGTGCCAGCAGCTTGGACGCCCTCGGAGACGAGCAGTACTTC. Its translation is CASSLDALGDEQYF.